The entry that follows covers one TCR beta chain sequence. Its specificity is not known. The data are from a study of T cell repertoires in cytomegalovirus infection. The CDR3 totals 14 residues. V was pared by 6 bases and J by 4 bases, with 11 bases of the junction left unmatched. The V gene's germline CDR1 is DFQATT and CDR2 SNEGSKA (reference sequence). One entry per CDR3 protein, called by TCRdb with MiXCR from the reads. Here the sample spans around 570,000 distinct CDR3 sequences, about 40% being singletons. The specimen comprised cultured PBMCs, sampled from culture after CMV antigen stimulation. The rearrangement joins TRBV20-1 to TRBJ2-5; 7 nucleotides align to TRBD2. The clonotype comes from a human donor in good health (CMV status not recorded). Some clones in this sample may be carry-over from other donors' samples. The CDR3 sequence is CSAPREAEGETQYF. The CDR3 DNA sequence: TGCAGTGCCCCTCGGGAGGCAGAAGGAGAGACCCAGTACTTC.